The next 21 T cell receptor beta chains were all read from a single sample in a study of blood T cell repertoires in COVID-19. Data came from immunoSEQ multiplex PCR; TCRdb stores just in-frame clones and leaves some out. The sample has 150,000 to 200,000 clones, roughly four fifths seen once. The sequencing sample was made of peripheral blood. The source of these receptors is a woman in her 70s with COVID-19, enrolled during active disease.

This chain links TRBV5-4 with TRBJ2-5; tentative D call: TRBD1 (5 bases). Deletions cut 1 base from V and 4 bases from J, with 11 bases between. The germline gives CDR1 SGHNT, CDR2 YYREEE (reference sequence). This CDR3 is built from 14 residues. This CDR3 is CASSLRQGRETQYF. The CDR3 coding sequence is TGTGCCAGCAGCTTGAGGCAGGGAAGAGAGACCCAGTACTTC.

The chain carries TRBV18 and TRBJ2-7, with unresolved D. Between the trimmed V and J ends, which lost 0 bases and 6 bases, there was a span of 6 bases. The CDR3 length is 12 residues. Germline CDR1 reads KGHSH; CDR2 reads LQKENI. In DNA, the CDR3 is TGTGCCAGCTCACCACCAACCGGCGAGCAGTACTTC. This encodes CASSPPTGEQYF.

The chain recombines TRBV7-3 with TRBJ2-2; 9 positions agree with TRBD1. Per germline, CDR1 SGHTA and CDR2 FQGTGA. With 5 bases clipped from V and 4 bases from J, the junction kept 5 bases outside the gene matches. The CDR3 is 15 amino acids. CDR3 DNA sequence: TGTGCCAGCAGCCCTGGGACAGGGCGCACCGGGGAGCTGTTTTTT. Translating it yields CASSPGTGRTGELFF. The full variable domain, rest sourced from reference TRBV7-3 and TRBJ2-2, is GAGVSQTPSNKVTEKGKYVELRCDPISGHTALYWYRQSLGQGPEFLIYFQGTGAADDSGLPNDRFFAVRPEGSVSTLKIQRTERGDSAVYLCASSPGTGRTGELFFGEGSRLTVL.

The chain links TRBV5-4 to TRBJ2-1; a possible D gene is TRBD1 (7 bases). The CDR3 runs to 16 residues. CDR1 is SGHNT, CDR2 YYREEE, per germline (reference sequence). Deletions cut 0 bases from V and 8 bases from J, with 18 bases between. The CDR3 DNA is TGTGCCAGCAGCTTGGCCGGAGGGGACAGATGGGATGAGCAGTTCTTC. This encodes CASSLAGGDRWDEQFF. Drawing the rest from reference TRBV5-4 and TRBJ2-1, the complete variable domain is ETGVTQSPTHLIKTRGQQVTLRCSSQSGHNTVSWYQQALGQGPQFIFQYYREEENGRGNFPPRFSGLQFPNYSSELNVNALELDDSALYLCASSLAGGDRWDEQFFGPGTRLTVL.

V gene TRBV6-5 combines with J gene TRBJ2-1; D is possibly TRBD2 (6 bases). Per germline, CDR1 MNHEY and CDR2 SVGAGI. The CDR3 loop spans 16 amino acids. V was clipped by 0 bases and J by 6 bases, with 15 bases between them. In DNA, the CDR3 is TGTGCCAGCAGTTACTCGACCGGGGGACCTACCAATGAGCAGTTCTTC. Translation gives CASSYSTGGPTNEQFF.

The CDR3 sequence is CASSVGTASAAFF. CDR3 nucleotides: TGTGCCAGTAGTGTCGGGACAGCCAGTGCGGCTTTCTTT. The chain is built from TRBV19 and TRBJ1-1; 7 positions agree with TRBD1. CDR1 and CDR2 (germline): LNHDA, SQIVND (reference sequence). V trimming: 5 bases; J trimming: 11 bases; junction bases outside the gene matches: 11. This CDR3 is 13 amino acids long.

The chain joins TRBV20-1 to TRBJ2-7; D might be TRBD1 (6 bases). Germline V gene sequence: CDR1 DFQATT, CDR2 SNEGSKA (reference sequence). The CDR3 sequence is 11 residues long. V was cut by 5 bases and J by 6 bases, with 11 bases left in between. CDR3 protein: CSAASGVEQYF. CDR3 nucleotide sequence: TGCAGTGCTGCCTCAGGGGTCGAGCAGTACTTC.

The chain links TRBV5-1 to TRBJ1-3; 7 nucleotides align to TRBD1. This CDR3 spans 14 amino acids. The V gene's germline CDR1 is SGHRS and CDR2 YFSETQ. V lost 7 bases to trimming and J lost 4 bases; unmatched junction nucleotides: 8. The CDR3 DNA sequence: TGCGCCAGCGGCGAACAGGGGCCAGGAAACACCATATATTTT. Amino acid sequence: CASGEQGPGNTIYF.

The chain uses TRBV9 and TRBJ2-1; 9 bases match TRBD2. The CDR3 runs to 18 residues. The ends lost 0 bases at V and 7 bases at J; junction bases unmatched: 14. Germline V lookup: CDR1 SGDLS, CDR2 YYNGEE. CDR3 protein: CASSVALGGLAGRNEQFF. CDR3 nucleotide sequence: TGTGCCAGCAGCGTAGCTTTGGGTGGGCTAGCGGGACGTAATGAGCAGTTCTTC. The full variable domain, in which reference TRBV9 and TRBJ2-1 provide the parts outside the CDR3, is DSGVTQTPKHLITATGQRVTLRCSPRSGDLSVYWYQQSLDQGLQFLIQYYNGEERAKGNILERFSAQQFPDLHSELNLSSLELGDSALYFCASSVALGGLAGRNEQFFGPGTRLTVL.

The CDR3 region has the DNA TGTGCCAGCAGCGCTCCTAGCGGGAGGGCCTTTCCCTCCGAGCAGTACTTC. Residues: CASSAPSGRAFPSEQYF. V and J are TRBV7-2 and TRBJ2-7; TRBD2 matches 12 bases. V shed 5 bases, J shed 6 bases, and the junction held 14 bases outside the gene matches. Germline loops: CDR1 SGHTA, CDR2 FQGNSA. The CDR3 runs 17 residues. The entire variable domain, with the rest obtained from reference TRBV7-2 and TRBJ2-7, is as follows: GAGVSQSPSNKVTEKGKDVELRCDPISGHTALYWYRQSLGQGLEFLIYFQGNSAPDKSGLPSDRFSAERTGGSVSTLTIQRTQQEDSAVYLCASSAPSGRAFPSEQYFGPGTRLTVT.

The chain carries TRBV19 and TRBJ1-4; D is ambiguous. The CDR3 totals 13 residues. From germline, CDR1 is LNHDA and CDR2 SQIVND (reference sequence). V gave up 7 bases and J gave up 7 bases, with 13 bases separating them. The CDR3 DNA follows: TGTGCCAGTACCCCGGAGGATGTTGAAAAACTGTTTTTT. Translated: CASTPEDVEKLFF.

The V and J genes are TRBV6-2 or TRBV6-3 and TRBJ1-5; the D is unclear. CDR3 length: 16 residues. Germline V lookup: CDR1 MNHEY, CDR2 SVGEGT. Trimming took off 6 bases at V and 0 bases at J, with 15 bases between the two ends. The CDR3 region is CASSRITEHSNQPQHF. The CDR3, as DNA: TGTGCCAGCAGCAGAATAACAGAGCATAGCAATCAGCCCCAGCATTTT.

This clone was detected only once. J is TRBJ1-5 and V is TRBV2; TRBD1 is a possible D gene (5 bases). CDR1 is SNHLY, CDR2 FYNNEI, per germline. V lost 7 bases and J lost 7, with 14 bases in between. The CDR3 length is 13 residues. The CDR3 sequence: CASTTTPGQPQHF. The CDR3 nucleotides are TGTGCCAGCACCACTACGCCAGGGCAGCCCCAGCATTTT.

This chain joins TRBV29-1 and TRBJ2-5, with no clear D. The CDR3 totals 10 residues. CDR1 is SQVTM, CDR2 ANQGSEA, per germline. Trimming took 7 bases from V and 2 from J, leaving 5 bases between them. The CDR3 nucleotides read TGCAGCGGCGAACAAGAGACCCAGTACTTC. Amino acid sequence: CSGEQETQYF.

For this clone: At one end the junction does not follow the germline gene, possibly because of a read error. The chain combines TRBV28 with TRBJ1-2; a weak D match, TRBD1 (5 bases). Germline assignment: CDR1 MDHEN and CDR2 SYDVKM. The CDR3 length is 13 residues. CDR3 DNA: TGTGCCAGCAGCTTATCCTCAGGGTATGGCTACACCTTC. It specifies CASSLSSGYGYTF.

The chain recombines TRBV19 with TRBJ1-2, with 8 nucleotides matching TRBD1. V shed 10 bases and J 6 bases; nucleotides not matched to a gene: 10. Germline V gives CDR1 LNHDA, CDR2 SQIVND (reference sequence). The CDR3 spans 13 residues. The CDR3 protein is CATWTGSTNGYTF. The CDR3 DNA follows: TGTGCCACCTGGACAGGGTCTACGAATGGCTACACCTTC.

This chain uses TRBV28 with TRBJ2-6; no firm D call. CDR3 length: 13 residues. The V and J ends lost 7 bases and 0 bases respectively, with 4 bases between them. Germline assignment: CDR1 MDHEN and CDR2 SYDVKM. CDR3 sequence reads: CASIRSGANVLTF. The DNA of the CDR3 is TGTGCCAGCATCCGCTCTGGGGCCAACGTCCTGACTTTC.

The genes are TRBV11-3 and TRBJ2-1; 7 bases agree with TRBD2. The J segment lost 5 bases and the V segment lost 2 bases, leaving 3 bases of the junction unmatched. The germline CDR1 and CDR2 sequences are SGHNT and YENEEA. The CDR3 has 14 amino acids. The CDR3 loop reads CASSLWGGDNEQFF. CDR3 sequence (DNA): TGTGCCAGCAGCTTATGGGGGGGGGACAATGAGCAGTTCTTC.

The rearrangement joins TRBV7-3 to TRBJ2-7; a possible D gene is TRBD1 (5 bases). Trimming pared 4 bases from V and 2 bases from J, leaving 12 bases between. The CDR3 consists of 14 residues. CDR1 is SGHTA and CDR2 is FQGTGA in the germline V gene. The CDR3 DNA reads as TGTGCCAGCAGCTCAACGGTGGGGCCCTACGAGCAGTACTTC. Protein sequence: CASSSTVGPYEQYF.

J is TRBJ2-2 and V is TRBV7-7; the match to TRBD1 covers 8 bases. V lost 2 bases, J lost 3 bases, and 2 bases stayed unmatched. Germline V gene lookup returns CDR1 SSHAT and CDR2 FNYEAQ (reference sequence). This CDR3 has 15 residues. CDR3 nucleotides: TGTGCCAGCAGCTTACGACAGGGGTACACCGGGGAGCTGTTTTTT. It specifies CASSLRQGYTGELFF.

The chain has TRBV3-1 (or the pseudogene TRBV3-2) and TRBJ1-2, with TRBD1 as a possible D gene (6 bases). Germline CDR1 LGHDT, CDR2 YNNKEL (reference sequence). Trimming removed 0 bases at V and 8 bases at J, with 16 bases between. The CDR3 length is 15 residues. CDR3: CASSQDRAGVVGYTF. The CDR3 nucleotides are TGTGCCAGCAGCCAAGACCGGGCAGGGGTAGTCGGCTACACCTTC.